The rows below give T cell receptor beta chains drawn from one sample of a study of CD8+ T cells in alopecia areata. Clones were read by immunoSEQ multiplex PCR, and TCRdb kept only the in-frame ones, dropping some. The table shows about 170,000 clones, with 67% occurring only once. The specimen comprised CD8+ T cells sorted from blood, sampled at week 0. These receptors were obtained from a human donor with alopecia areata. CDR3s include the opening cysteine and the closing phenylalanine or tryptophan. The D gene is left open where the match is weak. Size is omitted from some rows. Given values are once, few, many or a class for expanded clones.

>TRBV10-2|.|12|.|TRBJ2-3
CASSAGTDTQYF
TGCGCCAGCAGTGCTGGAACAGATACGCAGTATTTT
>TRBV29-1|once|14|.|TRBJ1-1
CSVEEGWGSTEAFF
TGCAGCGTTGAGGAGGGTTGGGGTAGCACTGAAGCTTTCTTT
>TRBV6-5|.|11|.|TRBJ1-6
CASKSNSPLHF
TGTGCCAGCAAAAGTAATTCACCCCTCCACTTT
>TRBV27|.|13|.|TRBJ2-2
CASSLWGSGELFF
TGTGCCAGCAGTTTGTGGGGGTCCGGGGAGCTGTTTTTT
>TRBV7-9|.|18|.|TRBJ2-3
CASSLPPGRWPVTDTQYF
TGTGCCAGCAGCTTACCCCCGGGAAGGTGGCCGGTAACAGATACGCAGTATTTT
>TRBV19|.|15|.|TRBJ2-7
CASSEGRASSYEQYF
TGTGCCAGTAGCGAGGGCAGGGCTAGCTCCTACGAGCAGTACTTC
>TRBV13|.|13|TRBD1|TRBJ2-7
CASSSTGGYEQYF
TGTGCCAGCAGCTCGACAGGGGGCTACGAGCAGTACTTC
>TRBV19|.|13|.|TRBJ1-2
CASMSGGLYGYTF
TGTGCCAGTATGTCCGGGGGGCTCTATGGCTACACCTTC
>TRBV2|.|16|TRBD2|TRBJ2-5
CASRSPTGGPQETQYF
TGTGCCAGCAGGTCCCCAACGGGGGGGCCGCAAGAGACCCAGTACTTC
>TRBV19|few|14|.|TRBJ2-6
CASSITSGANVLTF
TGTGCCAGTAGTATTACGTCTGGGGCCAACGTCCTGACTTTC
>TRBV4-1|.|17|.|TRBJ2-1
CASSQVLDRGSYNEQFF
TGCGCCAGCAGCCAAGTATTGGACCGTGGCTCCTACAATGAGCAGTTCTTC
>TRBV4-1|.|19|TRBD2|TRBJ2-3
CASSQESGGVLLSTDTQYF
TGCGCCAGCAGCCAAGAGAGCGGGGGAGTTCTTTTAAGCACAGATACGCAGTATTTT
>TRBV7-2|.|17|.|TRBJ1-2
CASSLLITTRANYGYTF
TGTGCCAGCAGCTTACTCATCACTACACGGGCGAACTATGGCTACACCTTC
>TRBV4-1|.|16|TRBD2|TRBJ2-4
CASSNLAGEAKNIQYF
TGCGCCAGCAGCAACTTAGCGGGGGAGGCCAAAAACATTCAGTACTTC
>TRBV30|.|15|.|TRBJ2-7
CAWSVGGAIAYEQYF
TGTGCCTGGAGTGTTGGGGGGGCGATCGCCTACGAGCAGTACTTC
>TRBV4-1|.|15|TRBD1|TRBJ1-5
CASSPGQESNQPQHF
TGCGCCAGCAGCCCGGGACAGGAGAGCAATCAGCCCCAGCATTTT
>TRBV11-2|.|14|TRBD2|TRBJ2-2
CASRPGGISGELFF
TGTGCCAGCAGGCCGGGGGGTATCTCGGGGGAGCTGTTTTTT
>TRBV7-2|.|12|.|TRBJ2-7
CASSWSGYEQYF
TGTGCCAGCAGCTGGTCAGGGTACGAGCAGTACTTC
>TRBV7-9|.|14|.|TRBJ2-5
CASSLRWGAETQYF
TGTGCCAGCAGCTTGCGTTGGGGGGCGGAGACCCAGTACTTC
>TRBV29-1|.|15|TRBD1|TRBJ2-3
CSADRESTWADTQYF
TGCAGCGCCGACAGGGAAAGTACGTGGGCAGATACGCAGTATTTT
>TRBV13|few|12|.|TRBJ2-1
CASSLARNEQFF
TGTGCCAGCAGCTTAGCCAGAAATGAGCAGTTCTTC
>TRBV23-1|.|16|.|TRBJ1-4
CASSQYQGARGEKLFF
TGCGCCAGCAGTCAATACCAAGGGGCGAGAGGTGAAAAACTGTTTTTT
>TRBV6-1|.|16|TRBD2|TRBJ2-1
CASSDGTSGPHNEQFF
TGTGCCAGCAGTGATGGGACTAGCGGACCCCACAATGAGCAGTTCTTC
>TRBV5-6|.|12|.|TRBJ1-1
CASSWTGNEAFF
TGTGCCAGCAGCTGGACGGGAAATGAAGCTTTCTTT
>TRBV27|.|13|.|TRBJ1-1
CASNTAVGTEAFF
TGTGCCAGCAACACTGCCGTCGGGACTGAAGCTTTCTTT
>TRBV2|few|14|.|TRBJ2-1
CASSTEGVSDEQFF
TGTGCCAGCAGTACGGAGGGGGTTTCGGATGAGCAGTTCTTC
>TRBV29-1|.|11|TRBD1|TRBJ1-2
CSVNRGYGYTF
TGCAGCGTCAACAGGGGGTATGGCTACACCTTC
>TRBV6-1|.|14|.|TRBJ2-3
CASSELSHTDTQYF
TGTGCCAGCAGTGAATTGTCACACACAGATACGCAGTATTTT
>TRBV19|.|15|.|TRBJ1-1
CASSIEGGLGTEAFF
TGTGCCAGTAGTATTGAGGGCGGCCTGGGGACTGAAGCTTTCTTT
>TRBV13|.|15|TRBD1|TRBJ1-4
CASSSGQGPNEKLFF
TGTGCCAGCAGCTCCGGACAGGGCCCTAATGAAAAACTGTTTTTT
>TRBV7-2|.|12|.|TRBJ1-2
CASSLDNYGYTF
TGTGCCAGCAGCTTAGATAACTATGGCTACACCTTC
>TRBV4-2|.|13|.|TRBJ2-5
CASSQVVGETQYF
TGTGCCAGCAGCCAAGTAGTAGGGGAGACCCAGTACTTC
>TRBV2|.|12|.|TRBJ1-5
CASGVGNQPQHF
TGTGCCAGCGGAGTAGGAAATCAGCCCCAGCATTTT
>TRBV27|.|14|.|TRBJ1-6
CATRGIAYNSPLHF
TGTGCCACTCGTGGTATCGCGTATAATTCACCCCTCCACTTT
>TRBV4-1|.|13|.|TRBJ2-7
CASSWLGDNEQYF
TGCGCCAGCAGCTGGCTAGGGGACAACGAGCAGTACTTC
>TRBV13|.|17|.|TRBJ1-3
CASSLRGGGASGNTIYF
TGTGCCAGCAGCTTGAGAGGCGGGGGCGCGTCTGGAAACACCATATATTTT
>TRBV27|.|13|.|TRBJ2-7
CASSLGTTYEQYF
TGTGCCAGCAGTTTAGGGACAACTTACGAGCAGTACTTC
>TRBV30|.|12|.|TRBJ1-1
CAWRLAGTEAFF
TGTGCCTGGAGGCTGGCGGGGACTGAAGCTTTCTTT
>TRBV7-2|.|15|TRBD2|TRBJ2-7
CASSTGRGEVYEQYF
TGTGCCAGCAGCACGGGACGGGGGGAGGTCTACGAGCAGTACTTC
>TRBV5-1|few|15|.|TRBJ2-5
CASSPGGDRQETQYF
TGCGCCAGCAGCCCAGGGGGGGACCGACAAGAGACCCAGTACTTC
>TRBV9|.|14|.|TRBJ1-1
CASSVVGGSTEAFF
TGTGCCAGCAGCGTAGTTGGGGGTAGCACTGAAGCTTTCTTT
>TRBV7-7|once|18|TRBD1|TRBJ2-5
CASSSKGQGHPEGETQYF
TGTGCCAGCAGCTCCAAAGGACAGGGACACCCAGAGGGAGAGACCCAGTACTTC
>TRBV29-1|.|13|.|TRBJ2-7
CSVEGQASYEQYF
TGCAGCGTTGAAGGACAGGCGTCCTACGAGCAGTACTTC
>TRBV5-1|.|13|.|TRBJ2-1
CASSWGRYNEQFF
TGCGCCAGCAGCTGGGGACGGTACAATGAGCAGTTCTTC
>TRBV30|.|12|.|TRBJ2-7
CAWSRGDYEQYF
TGTGCCTGGAGCAGGGGGGACTACGAGCAGTACTTC
>TRBV9|.|14|.|TRBJ1-3
CASNSGDSGNTIYF
TGTGCCAGCAACTCAGGGGACTCTGGAAACACCATATATTTT
>TRBV9|.|12|TRBD1|TRBJ1-2
CASRDRVYGYTF
TGTGCCAGCAGAGACAGGGTCTATGGCTACACCTTC
>TRBV15|.|12|TRBD1|TRBJ1-1
CAIRQGNTEAFF
TGTGCCATCCGACAGGGGAACACTGAAGCTTTCTTT
>TRBV29-1|.|13|.|TRBJ2-3
CSDRDTRTDTQYF
TGCAGCGACCGGGACACGCGCACAGATACGCAGTATTTT